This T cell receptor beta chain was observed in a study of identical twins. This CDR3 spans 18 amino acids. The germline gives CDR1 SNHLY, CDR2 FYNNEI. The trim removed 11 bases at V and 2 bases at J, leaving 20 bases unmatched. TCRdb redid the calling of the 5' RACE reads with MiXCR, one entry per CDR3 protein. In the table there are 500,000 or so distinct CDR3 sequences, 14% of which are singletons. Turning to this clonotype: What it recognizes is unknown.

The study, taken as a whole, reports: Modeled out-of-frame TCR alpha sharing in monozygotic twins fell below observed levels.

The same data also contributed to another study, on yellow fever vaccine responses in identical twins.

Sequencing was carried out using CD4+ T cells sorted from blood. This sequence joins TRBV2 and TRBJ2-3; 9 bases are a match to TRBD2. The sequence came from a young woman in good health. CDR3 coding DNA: TGTGCCCTCAGACCCGTCCGGGGCGGGGGGGATCCCACAGATACGCAGTATTTT. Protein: CALRPVRGGGDPTDTQYF.